This T cell receptor (beta chain) appears in the sequencing data of a study of CD4 T cells in relation to SARS-CoV-2 and coronaviruses. The unexposed donors gave CD4+ T cells in about 2011-2019, prior to COVID-19. Isolation of CD4+ T cells took place after less than 13 days in culture. This CDR3 is 16 amino acids long. Germline trimming cut 6 bases from V and 4 bases from J; bases unmatched to any gene: 8. Germline CDR1 and CDR2: MNHEY and SVGEGT. This clone was observed a few times. The antigen is undetermined. Sequenced by immunoSEQ multiplex PCR; TCRdb stores in-frame clones only, minus some. Of about 26,000 clones listed, about 70% are singletons.

Sequenced material: CD4+ T cells from PBMCs, cultured in vitro. The V and J genes are TRBV6-2 or TRBV6-3 and TRBJ2-1; TRBD2 matches at 11 bases. The clonotype comes from a human donor in good health. CDR3 sequence (DNA): TGTGCCAGCAGCCCCCTACTAGCGGGAGTTTACAATGAGCAGTTCTTC. Amino acid sequence: CASSPLLAGVYNEQFF.